Sequencing of this TCR beta chain was carried out in a study of T-cell reconstitution after alpha-beta-depleted transplantation in children. Study-level results: Several hundred expanded graft clones reportedly gave rise to the alpha-beta T cells present about two months after transplant. Hyperexpanded clones declined; after one year, newly produced T cells mostly supplied diversity. Diversity of TCRbeta at day 60 was high in some patients, arising from surviving recipient T cells and thymic progenitors.

Unique molecular identifiers were built into the TCRbeta library. A single record per CDR3 protein comes from TCRdb applying MiXCR to the PCR reads. The sample includes 250,000 to 350,000 distinct CDR3 sequences, approximately 23% of them seen just once. In regard to this clonotype: Antigen unknown.

V was shortened by 1 base and J by 0 bases, with 7 bases between the two germline ends. The CDR3 extends over 15 amino acids. The V gene's germline CDR1 is SGHAT and CDR2 FQNNGV. The gene calls are TRBV11-2 and TRBJ2-1; D unresolved. The receptor's source is a male patient aged 10 to 17 who had a stem cell transplant for acute lymphoblastic leukemia, so the T cells may come from the graft donor. This specimen was PBMCs, mostly from graft donor cells, taken 180 days after TCRalphabeta/CD19-depleted stem cell transplant. The CDR3 nucleotides read TGTGCCAGCAGCTTAGTAAGAGCCTCCTACAATGAGCAGTTCTTC. Amino acids: CASSLVRASYNEQFF.